A selection of T cell receptor beta chains follows, all from one sample in a study of blood T cell repertoires in COVID-19. Repertoires were generated with immunoSEQ multiplex PCR, while TCRdb's copy carries only in-frame clones and drops some. The sample includes fewer than 300,000 clones, approximately 84% of them seen just once. Sequencing was carried out using peripheral blood. These receptors were taken from a human donor in a cohort sampled during active COVID-19. CDR3s include the opening cysteine and the closing phenylalanine or tryptophan. D genes are given only for firm matches. A clone size is listed for some rows: how often the clone was seen (once, few, many), or a class if it is expanded.

TRBV5-1	TRBJ1-1	TRBD1	NA	CASSSDTRQGVVLEAFF	TGCGCCAGCAGCTCCGACACCCGACAGGGGGTCGTCCTAGAGGCTTTCTTT
TRBV6-5	TRBJ2-3	TRBD2	NA	CASRIAGRHTDTQYF	TGTGCCAGCAGGATAGCGGGGCGCCACACAGATACGCAGTATTTT
TRBV6-5	TRBJ1-4	NA	NA	CASSTRQKLFF	TGTGCCAGCAGTACGAGACAGAAACTGTTTTTT
TRBV12-3/TRBV12-4	TRBJ1-5	NA	NA	CASSATGNQPQHF	TGTGCCAGCAGTGCTACAGGGAATCAGCCCCAGCATTTT
TRBV2	TRBJ2-1	NA	NA	CASSERAATYNEQFF	TGTGCCAGCAGTGAACGAGCGGCAACCTACAATGAGCAGTTCTTC
TRBV6-2/TRBV6-3	TRBJ2-5	NA	NA	CASSWAETQYF	TGTGCCAGCAGTTGGGCAGAGACCCAGTACTTC
TRBV9	TRBJ1-3	NA	NA	CASSVGQGFFSGNTIYF	TGTGCCAGCAGCGTAGGCCAGGGGTTCTTCTCTGGAAACACCATATATTTT
TRBV19	TRBJ1-1	TRBD1	NA	CASSMTGANMNTEAFF	TGTGCCAGTAGTATGACAGGGGCGAACATGAACACTGAAGCTTTCTTT
TRBV5-1	TRBJ1-3	TRBD1	NA	CASSQSTGASGNTIYF	TGCGCCAGCAGCCAATCGACAGGGGCGTCTGGAAACACCATATATTTT
TRBV11-2	TRBJ1-1	TRBD1	few	CASSSDRRTEAFF	TGTGCCAGCAGCTCGGACAGGAGGACTGAAGCTTTCTTT
TRBV4-2	TRBJ2-7	NA	NA	CASSPTVGHLPYEQYF	TGTGCCAGCAGCCCAACCGTGGGACACCTACCCTACGAGCAGTACTTC
TRBV4-3	TRBJ1-1	TRBD1	NA	CASSQDWVGGRRTEAFF	TGCGCCAGCAGCCAAGATTGGGTAGGGGGCAGGCGCACTGAAGCTTTCTTT
TRBV15	TRBJ1-3	TRBD1	NA	CATSSKTGAAGNTIYF	TGTGCCACCAGCAGTAAGACAGGGGCGGCTGGAAACACCATATATTTT
TRBV15	TRBJ2-7	TRBD1	NA	CATSRENRGVLVSQYF	TGTGCCACCAGCAGAGAAAACAGGGGCGTTCTTGTCTCGCAGTACTTC
TRBV6-1	TRBJ1-5	TRBD1	NA	CASSERRPGTESNQPQHF	TGTGCCAGCAGTGAAAGACGCCCCGGGACAGAGAGCAATCAGCCCCAGCATTTT
TRBV7-8	TRBJ1-1	NA	NA	CASSSGFRTEAFF	TGTGCCAGCAGCTCGGGTTTTAGAACTGAAGCTTTCTTT
TRBV6-1	TRBJ2-7	TRBD2	NA	CASSDFLASGDYEQYF	TGTGCCAGCAGTGATTTTTTGGCTAGCGGGGACTACGAGCAGTACTTC
TRBV5-4	TRBJ1-6	TRBD1	many	CASSGTGGNNSPLHF	TGTGCCAGCAGCGGAACAGGGGGCAATAATTCACCCCTCCACTTT
TRBV2	TRBJ2-7	TRBD1	NA	CASTLIRGRLYF	TGTGCCAGCACCCTAATCAGGGGGCGCCTGTACTTC
TRBV4-2	TRBJ1-5	NA	few	CASSLIPVIRAGQPQHF	TGTGCCAGCAGCCTCATACCGGTTATAAGGGCAGGGCAGCCCCAGCATTTT
TRBV2	TRBJ2-7	TRBD1	few	CASGGQPYEQYF	TGTGCCAGCGGGGGACAGCCCTACGAGCAGTACTTC
TRBV3-1/TRBV3-2	TRBJ2-7	NA	NA	CASSSGLRGPYF	TGTGCCAGCAGCTCCGGGCTCCGCGGGCCGTACTTC
TRBV3-1/TRBV3-2	TRBJ2-7	TRBD2	NA	CASSQVGLAGAEQYF	TGTGCCAGCAGCCAAGTCGGGCTAGCGGGAGCCGAGCAGTACTTC
TRBV12-3/TRBV12-4	TRBJ1-5	NA	NA	CASSSQGNQPQHF	TGTGCCAGCAGTTCACAGGGAAATCAGCCCCAGCATTTT
TRBV6-2/TRBV6-3	TRBJ2-1	TRBD2	NA	CASSYLSRGLAGGDEQFF	TGTGCCAGCAGTTACCTCAGCCGAGGACTAGCGGGGGGCGATGAGCAGTTCTTC
TRBV7-6	TRBJ2-3	TRBD2	NA	CASSLTAGTSGPSTDTQYF	TGTGCCAGCAGCTTAACAGCCGGGACTAGCGGGCCTAGCACAGATACGCAGTATTTT
TRBV19	TRBJ1-2	TRBD1	NA	CASSPQGTVGYGYTF	TGTGCCAGTAGTCCCCAAGGGACAGTGGGCTATGGCTACACCTTC
TRBV19	TRBJ2-1	NA	NA	CASSRGTRSYNEQFF	TGTGCCAGTAGTAGAGGGACACGAAGCTACAATGAGCAGTTCTTC
TRBV7-2	TRBJ1-5	NA	many	CASSPGGASNQPQHF	TGTGCCAGCAGCCCGGGAGGGGCAAGCAATCAGCCCCAGCATTTT
TRBV18	TRBJ1-1	NA	NA	CATTNTRSGEDTEAFF	TGTGCCACCACAAATACCCGTTCGGGGGAGGACACTGAAGCTTTCTTT
TRBV5-1	TRBJ2-6	NA	NA	CASSLAVIGANVLTF	TGCGCCAGCAGCTTGGCGGTGATAGGGGCCAACGTCCTGACTTTC
TRBV27	TRBJ1-4	NA	NA	CASQTGGRGKLFF	TGTGCCAGCCAGACGGGGGGCAGGGGAAAACTGTTTTTT
TRBV15	TRBJ1-1	NA	NA	CATSRTGLTEAFF	TGTGCCACCAGCCGAACAGGGTTGACTGAAGCTTTCTTT
TRBV28	TRBJ1-4	NA	NA	CASSSGGIRKLFF	TGTGCCAGCAGCAGCGGGGGGATTAGGAAACTGTTTTTT
TRBV9	TRBJ1-2	TRBD1	NA	CASSPNGQGTNYGYTF	TGTGCCAGCAGCCCCAACGGACAGGGGACTAACTATGGCTACACCTTC
TRBV19	TRBJ1-3	NA	many	CASSLGTTYSGNTIYF	TGTGCCAGTAGTCTAGGGACAACATATTCCGGAAACACCATATATTTT
TRBV6-6	TRBJ2-7	TRBD1	NA	CASSTPGQGLFEQYF	TGTGCCAGCAGTACTCCGGGACAGGGGCTTTTCGAGCAGTACTTC
TRBV21-1	TRBJ2-1	NA	NA	CASSKDQGLYKVYNEQFF	TGTGCCAGCAGCAAAGATCAGGGACTCTATAAAGTCTACAATGAGCAGTTCTTC
TRBV7-8	TRBJ1-3	NA	NA	CASSLAGVGNTIYF	TGTGCCAGCAGCTTAGCAGGGGTTGGAAACACCATATATTTT
TRBV10-3	TRBJ1-5	TRBD1	once	CAISGQGLSSNQPQHF	TGTGCCATCAGTGGACAGGGTCTGAGTAGCAATCAGCCCCAGCATTTT
TRBV28	TRBJ2-7	TRBD1	NA	CASRPRDRWNYEQYF	TGTGCCAGCAGGCCCCGGGACAGGTGGAACTACGAGCAGTACTTC
TRBV4-1	TRBJ2-3	NA	once	CASSQGYGQGTTSTDTQYF	TGCGCCAGCAGCCAAGGGTACGGGCAGGGTACAACTAGCACAGATACGCAGTATTTT
TRBV5-5	TRBJ2-3	NA	NA	CASSSRGWGTDTQYF	TGTGCCAGCAGCTCGAGGGGGTGGGGAACAGATACGCAGTATTTT
TRBV19	TRBJ1-2	TRBD1	NA	CASENQGANGYTF	TGTGCCAGCGAAAATCAGGGGGCTAATGGCTACACCTTC
TRBV7-2	TRBJ2-7	TRBD2	NA	CASSRSAGGNYEQYF	TGTGCCAGCAGCCGCTCAGCGGGGGGTAACTACGAGCAGTACTTC
TRBV27	TRBJ1-1	TRBD1	NA	CASSSRQGAVTEAFF	TGTGCCAGCAGTTCTAGACAGGGGGCTGTAACTGAAGCTTTCTTT
TRBV12-3/TRBV12-4	TRBJ1-1	NA	NA	CASSFNIAEAFF	TGTGCCAGCAGTTTCAACATTGCTGAAGCTTTCTTT
TRBV10-2	TRBJ2-5	NA	NA	CASRRNRVSETQYF	TGCGCCAGCAGGCGAAACAGGGTATCGGAGACCCAGTACTTC
TRBV18	TRBJ2-7	TRBD2	NA	CASSGRGLAGVYEQYF	TGTGCCAGTTCAGGGAGGGGACTAGCGGGAGTCTACGAGCAGTACTTC
TRBV15	TRBJ1-1	TRBD1	NA	CATSEGNRGGRNTEAFF	TGTGCCACCAGCGAAGGGAACAGGGGGGGCAGGAACACTGAAGCTTTCTTT
TRBV6-5	TRBJ1-5	NA	NA	CASRIGQYSNQPQHF	TGTGCCAGCAGGATCGGACAGTACAGCAATCAGCCCCAGCATTTT
TRBV6-2/TRBV6-3	TRBJ2-5	NA	NA	CASSRGALETQYF	TGTGCCAGCAGTCGGGGGGCTTTGGAGACCCAGTACTTC
TRBV2	TRBJ2-1	TRBD1	NA	CASRPGTGVYNEQFF	TGTGCCAGCAGACCGGGGACAGGAGTTTACAATGAGCAGTTCTTC
TRBV18	TRBJ1-6	NA	NA	CASSPTGSLVGLNSPLHF	TGTGCCAGCTCACCCACAGGGTCTCTCGTTGGCCTAAATTCACCCCTCCACTTT
TRBV7-9	TRBJ1-4	NA	NA	CASSLADRRHLLTNEKLFF	TGTGCCAGCAGCTTAGCCGACAGGAGACATCTACTAACTAATGAAAAACTGTTTTTT